Listed below are T cell receptor beta chains from one sample, sequenced in a study of cytomegalovirus exposure and HLA in healthy donors. Using immunoSEQ multiplex PCR, the repertoire was profiled, and TCRdb retains in-frame clones only, with some absent. The sample includes 150,000 to 200,000 clones, approximately 80% of them seen just once. Sequenced input: PBMCs. All receptors come from a man aged 50 to 60 in good health and CMV-seropositive. CDR3s include the opening cysteine and the closing phenylalanine or tryptophan. Fields, in order: D gene, CDR3 length, V gene, clone size, J gene, CDR3 protein, CDR3 DNA. A D gene is named only where the DNA matches it firmly. Part of the rows lack a size; the others show once, few, many or a class for expanded clones.

>TRBD1|15|TRBV6-5|.|TRBJ2-5
CASSYGTGGPETQYF
TGTGCCAGCAGTTACGGGACAGGGGGGCCAGAGACCCAGTACTTC
>.|16|TRBV9|.|TRBJ2-1
CASSVAPRGGYNEQFF
TGTGCCAGCAGCGTAGCCCCCAGGGGAGGGTACAATGAGCAGTTCTTC
>.|14|TRBV10-1|few|TRBJ2-7
CASSDFSGFSEQYF
TGCGCCAGCAGTGATTTCTCCGGGTTTTCCGAGCAGTACTTC
>.|13|TRBV4-3|.|TRBJ2-1
CASSQASGLEQFF
TGCGCCAGCAGCCAAGCGAGCGGCCTTGAGCAGTTCTTC
>TRBD1|16|TRBV29-1|few|TRBJ2-2
CSVVSSGQGVTGELFF
TGCAGCGTTGTCTCTTCCGGACAGGGAGTCACCGGGGAGCTGTTTTTT
>TRBD1|13|TRBV7-8|.|TRBJ1-2
CASSQGASYGYTF
TGTGCCAGCAGCCAGGGGGCTTCCTATGGCTACACCTTC
>.|17|TRBV21-1|.|TRBJ1-6
CASSKRDRESYNSPLHF
TGTGCCAGCAGCAAAAGGGACAGGGAAAGTTATAATTCACCCCTCCACTTT
>.|15|TRBV29-1|.|TRBJ2-5
CSVEDLGGVQETQYF
TGCAGCGTTGAAGATTTGGGGGGTGTCCAAGAGACCCAGTACTTC
>.|15|TRBV11-1|.|TRBJ2-1
CASSLVRGIYNEQFF
TGTGCCAGCAGCTTGGTGCGAGGAATCTACAATGAGCAGTTCTTC
>.|15|TRBV15|.|TRBJ2-7
CATSRDEAGGYEQYF
TGTGCCACCAGCAGAGATGAGGCGGGTGGATACGAGCAGTACTTC
>TRBD1|11|TRBV7-9|.|TRBJ2-1
CASSRDSEQFF
TGTGCCAGCAGCAGGGACAGTGAGCAGTTCTTC
>.|19|TRBV18|once|TRBJ1-2
CASSPLSGEGVALDYGYTF
TGTGCCAGCTCACCACTATCCGGCGAGGGAGTCGCCTTGGACTATGGCTACACCTTC
>.|14|TRBV6-5|.|TRBJ1-2
CASSVENGGYGYTF
TGTGCCAGCAGTGTGGAGAACGGCGGATATGGCTACACCTTC
>TRBD2|16|TRBV10-3|.|TRBJ2-3
CAISEWLAGFTDTQYF
TGTGCCATCAGTGAATGGCTAGCGGGGTTCACAGATACGCAGTATTTT
>.|15|TRBV14|.|TRBJ2-7
CASSQEEALPYEQYF
TGTGCCAGCAGCCAAGAAGAGGCTCTCCCCTACGAGCAGTACTTC
>.|13|TRBV28|.|TRBJ1-1
CASSPAGGIEAFF
TGTGCCAGCAGCCCTGCCGGGGGAATTGAAGCTTTCTTT
>TRBD1|13|TRBV29-1|.|TRBJ1-2
CSVEMDRDYGYTF
TGCAGCGTTGAGATGGACAGGGACTACGGCTACACCTTC
>.|14|TRBV7-2|once|TRBJ2-2
CASSLEGRAGELFF
TGTGCCAGCAGCTTGGAGGGAAGGGCCGGGGAGCTGTTTTTT
>TRBD1|14|TRBV15|.|TRBJ1-1
CATSRGTGATEAFF
TGTGCCACCAGCAGGGGGACAGGGGCGACTGAAGCTTTCTTT
>.|15|TRBV27|.|TRBJ2-7
CASSPIAGSSYEQYF
TGTGCCAGCAGTCCCATTGCGGGGAGCTCCTACGAGCAGTACTTC
>TRBD1|13|TRBV6-1|.|TRBJ1-2
CASRATGGWGYTF
TGTGCCAGCAGGGCTACAGGGGGCTGGGGCTACACCTTC
>.|14|TRBV19|.|TRBJ2-5
CASSIGQGLETQYF
TGTGCCAGTAGTATTGGCCAGGGTCTCGAGACCCAGTACTTC
>.|15|TRBV19|.|TRBJ2-1
CASSKASRSYNEQFF
TGTGCCAGTAGTAAGGCCTCCAGGTCCTACAATGAGCAGTTCTTC
>TRBD1|17|TRBV10-3|.|TRBJ2-2
CAISESILAGGPGELFF
TGTGCCATCAGTGAGTCGATCTTGGCAGGGGGCCCCGGGGAGCTGTTTTTT
>.|15|TRBV6-1|.|TRBJ1-6
CASSENRAGTSPLHF
TGTGCCAGCAGTGAAAACAGGGCCGGGACTTCACCCCTCCACTTT
>.|12|TRBV9|.|TRBJ1-2
CASSVGSRGYTF
TGTGCCAGCAGCGTCGGGTCCCGTGGCTACACCTTC
>.|15|TRBV5-1|once|TRBJ1-5
CASSLAGTYNQPQHF
TGCGCCAGCAGCTTGGCCGGGACATACAATCAGCCCCAGCATTTT
>TRBD2|15|TRBV12-5|.|TRBJ2-5
CASGLGLAGGETQYF
TGTGCTAGTGGTTTGGGACTAGCGGGGGGAGAGACCCAGTACTTC
>TRBD2|14|TRBV7-8|.|TRBJ2-7
CASSWTSGASEQYF
TGTGCCAGCAGCTGGACTAGCGGGGCTAGCGAGCAGTACTTC
>.|14|TRBV9|.|TRBJ1-6
CASSVDQGTSPLHF
TGTGCCAGCAGCGTAGACCAGGGGACCTCACCCCTCCACTTT
>.|13|TRBV10-3|few|TRBJ1-5
CAISESVHQPQHF
TGTGCCATCAGTGAGTCCGTCCATCAGCCCCAGCATTTT
>.|14|TRBV27|.|TRBJ1-5
CASSFRYSNQPQHF
TGTGCCAGCAGTTTCAGGTATAGCAATCAGCCCCAGCATTTT
>TRBD1|14|TRBV6-5|.|TRBJ1-2
CATARDRGPYGYTF
TGTGCCACCGCCCGGGACAGGGGGCCGTATGGCTACACCTTC
>TRBD2|16|TRBV7-2|.|TRBJ2-7
CASSLRLAGGGYEQYF
TGTGCCAGCAGCTTACGGCTAGCGGGGGGCGGTTACGAGCAGTACTTC